This TCR beta chain derives from a study of shared clonotypes between healthy human individuals. HIV-negative, healthy adults without recent acute infections or vaccinations were the donors. Researchers partitioned CD4+ cells into CD45RA+ naive and CD45RA-negative memory subsets. The CDR3 sequence is 15 residues long. V was cut by 6 bases and J by 4 bases, with 16 bases left in between. The germline V gene encodes CDR1 SGHTA and CDR2 FQGNSA. Here immunoSEQ multiplex PCR was the method, and the copy in TCRdb shows in-frame clones only, minus some. Seen here are some 2,000,000 clones, 95% observed once, and the top ten hold approximately 0.13%.

The rearrangement uses TRBV7-2 and TRBJ1-5, with TRBD1 as a possible D gene (6 bases). The sequencing sample was made of naive CD4+ T cells sorted from blood. The subset denotes: CD45RA+ positively selected. The sequence was collected from a man aged 18 to 30 in good health. CDR3 in amino acids: CASRSGTKGNQPQHF. For the CDR3, the DNA is TGTGCCAGCAGGTCCGGGACAAAGGGAAATCAGCCCCAGCATTTT.